This T cell receptor beta chain was recovered during a study of T cell changes during pregnancy in multiple sclerosis. This CDR3 is 14 amino acids long. The V and J ends lost 4 bases and 8 bases, in that order; junction bases with no gene match: 7. CDR1 SGHTA and CDR2 FQGNSA come from the germline V gene. Sequencing was performed with immunoSEQ multiplex PCR; in TCRdb, only in-frame clones are kept and a portion is missing. The sample contains about 75,000 clones, around 89% of which appear only once. The V gene is TRBV7-2, the J gene TRBJ1-4; 7 nucleotides match TRBD1. The sample in question was peripheral blood, obtained in the first trimester of pregnancy. This TCR came from a female donor in good health, enrolled as a control in a pregnancy study. The CDR3 DNA reads TGTGCCAGCAGCTGGGACAGTAGGACCGAAAAACTGTTTTTT. Encoded protein: CASSWDSRTEKLFF.